This TCR beta chain appears in the sequencing data of a study of T cells in Graves' hyperthyroidism and ophthalmopathy. This clonotype was counted at least ten times. Its antigen is not known. J lost 0 bases, V lost 8 bases, and 4 bases had no gene match. The CDR3 is made up of 14 amino acids. Per the germline V gene, CDR1 is SNHLY and CDR2 is FYNNEI. Study-level points and caveats: Blood samples included most of the expanded thyroid clonotypes exceeding 0.001.

The hyperthyroidism was newly diagnosed and had lasted under 2 months; the patients were aged 18 to 65. The PBMCs studied were ones that came from 10 ml fresh peripheral blood. It was RNA transcripts that yielded the amplified TCR beta CDR3 regions. When the TCR CDR3 underwent first-round RT-PCR, the HTBI primer set was used. TCRdb analysed the multiplex PCR reads with MiXCR anew, one entry per CDR3 protein. The sample carries over 700,000 distinct CDR3 sequences, 30% to 40% recorded once. V is TRBV2 and J is TRBJ2-7; TRBD1 agrees at 10 bases. What was sequenced was blood. The origin of this receptor is a woman aged 40 to 50 with Graves' hyperthyroidism. CDR3 nucleotides: TGTGCCAGCCAGGGACAGGGGAGCTCCTACGAGCAGTACTTC. The encoded protein is CASQGQGSSYEQYF.